The 13 T cell receptor beta chains reported below all come from one sample, sequenced in a study of blood T cell repertoires in COVID-19. The assay was immunoSEQ multiplex PCR, and TCRdb's table has in-frame clones only and misses some. Of roughly 200,000 clones in the sample, 70% to 90% were seen once. Sequences were obtained from peripheral blood. The receptors here all came from a woman older than 75 with acute or convalescent COVID-19.

This chain uses TRBV7-9 with TRBJ1-4; 8 nucleotides align to TRBD1. Germline V lookup: CDR1 SEHNR, CDR2 FQNEAQ (reference sequence). The CDR3 has 14 amino acids. V lost 5 bases and J lost 13; bases outside the gene matches: 12. In DNA form, the CDR3 reads TGTGCCAGCAGCGGCCGGGACAGGCCCGACGGACTGTTTTTT. Encoded protein: CASSGRDRPDGLFF.

V is TRBV10-3 and J is TRBJ2-7, with 9 bases aligning to TRBD1. CDR3 size: 15 residues. J was trimmed by 1 base and V by 6 bases; bases with no gene match: 7. The germline V gene encodes CDR1 ENHRY and CDR2 SYGVKD. CDR3 sequence: CAISNRDRVSYEQYF. The CDR3 bases are TGTGCCATCAGCAACCGGGACAGGGTGTCCTACGAGCAGTACTTC.

J is TRBJ1-2 and V is TRBV5-1; 8 nucleotides line up with TRBD1. CDR3 size: 14 residues. Germline V gene data show CDR1 as SGHRS and CDR2 as YFSETQ. The ends lost 1 base at V and 8 bases at J; junction bases unmatched: 7. The CDR3 protein is CASSLQGAKTGYTF. The CDR3 nucleotides are TGCGCCAGCAGCTTGCAGGGGGCGAAAACGGGCTACACCTTC.

The rearrangement links TRBV7-8 to TRBJ1-1, with 11 bases matching TRBD1. Per germline, CDR1 SGHVS and CDR2 FQNEAQ. V shed 5 bases, J shed 4 bases, and the junction held 9 bases outside the gene matches. The CDR3 spans 16 residues. DNA of the CDR3: TGTGCCAGCAGCACCAGGACAGGGGGCTTCTTCACTGAAGCTTTCTTT. The encoded protein is CASSTRTGGFFTEAFF.

The chain employs TRBV5-4 and TRBJ2-3, with D unclear. The V end lost 4 bases, the J end lost 2 bases, and 14 bases lay between the germline ends. This CDR3 has 15 residues. CDR1 is SGHNT, CDR2 YYREEE, per germline (reference sequence). The CDR3 protein is CASSPLNPDTDTQYF. In nucleotides, the CDR3 is TGTGCCAGCAGCCCTTTGAACCCAGACACAGATACGCAGTATTTT. The whole variable domain, remainder taken from reference TRBV5-4 and TRBJ2-3, is ETGVTQSPTHLIKTRGQQVTLRCSSQSGHNTVSWYQQALGQGPQFIFQYYREEENGRGNFPPRFSGLQFPNYSSELNVNALELDDSALYLCASSPLNPDTDTQYFGPGTRLTVL.

This clone was counted once. The chain combines TRBV11-2 with TRBJ1-5; D ambiguous. The CDR3 is 13 amino acids. Per germline, CDR1 SGHAT and CDR2 FQNNGV. Between the trimmed V and J ends, which lost 1 base and 7 bases, there was a span of 8 bases. As DNA, the CDR3 is TGTGCCAGCAGCTTAGGTGCGGGGCAGCCCCAGCATTTT. Translated: CASSLGAGQPQHF.

The chain is built from TRBV5-5 and TRBJ1-4, with 7 positions matching TRBD1. Germline CDR1 SGHKS, CDR2 YYEKEE (reference sequence). The CDR3 is made up of 14 amino acids. Losses at the gene ends were 2 bases for V and 8 bases for J; bases not matched to a gene: 6. The CDR3 loop is CASSFGQAGEKLFF. In DNA, the CDR3 is TGTGCCAGCAGCTTTGGACAGGCGGGGGAAAAACTGTTTTTT.

The gene calls are TRBV7-9 and TRBJ1-5; D unclear. V shed 0 bases and J shed 2 bases, with 5 bases lying between them. CDR1 is SEHNR and CDR2 is FQNEAQ in the germline V gene (reference sequence). This CDR3 contains 14 residues. DNA of the CDR3: TGTGCCAGCAGCTTAGCAGGAGGCAATCAGCCCCAGCATTTT. It specifies CASSLAGGNQPQHF. Full variable domain (missing parts from reference TRBV7-9 and TRBJ1-5): DTGVSQNPRHKITKRGQNVTFRCDPISEHNRLYWYRQTLGQGPEFLTYFQNEAQLEKSRLLSDRFSAERPKGSFSTLEIQRTEQGDSAMYLCASSLAGGNQPQHFGDGTRLSIL.

The CDR3 region has the DNA TGTGCCAGCAGTTTACCCCTAGGGGGCTCCTATAATTCACCCCTCCACTTT. This translates into CASSLPLGGSYNSPLHF. The chain recombines TRBV28 with TRBJ1-6, with D possibly matching TRBD1 (6 bases). Germline V gene data show CDR1 as MDHEN and CDR2 as SYDVKM. V lost 2 bases, J lost 0 bases, and 11 bases lay in between. This CDR3 comprises 17 residues. Full variable domain (rest looked up from reference TRBV28 and TRBJ1-6): DVKVTQSSRYLVKRTGEKVFLECVQDMDHENMFWYRQDPGLGLRLIYFSYDVKMKEKGDIPEGYSVSREKKERFSLILESASTNQTSMYLCASSLPLGGSYNSPLHFGNGTRLTVT.

V gene TRBV5-1 combines with J gene TRBJ2-1; 12 nucleotides line up with TRBD2. CDR1 SGHRS and CDR2 YFSETQ come from the germline V gene. This CDR3 is built from 18 residues. The V gene end was trimmed by 3 bases and the J gene end by 3 bases; junction bases not matched to a gene: 10. The CDR3 here is CASSSDTSGRTYYNEQFF. In DNA form, the CDR3 reads TGCGCCAGCAGCTCTGATACTAGCGGGAGGACCTACTACAATGAGCAGTTCTTC.

The chain joins TRBV2 to TRBJ2-1; the D gene is possibly TRBD2 (5 bases). CDR1 SNHLY and CDR2 FYNNEI come from the germline V gene. This CDR3 spans 13 amino acids. V was clipped by 6 bases and J by 4 bases, with 10 bases between them. The CDR3 here is CASRDSFYNEQFF. CDR3 bases: TGTGCCAGCAGGGACTCCTTTTACAATGAGCAGTTCTTC.

This rearrangement joins TRBV7-2 to TRBJ2-2; 7 bases are shared with TRBD2. This CDR3 contains 16 residues. CDR1 SGHTA and CDR2 FQGNSA come from the germline V gene. The V gene end was trimmed by 1 base and the J gene end by 3 bases; junction bases not matched to a gene: 5. The CDR3 sequence is CASSLGAAGYTGELFF. The CDR3 DNA reads as TGTGCCAGCAGCTTAGGAGCAGCGGGATACACCGGGGAGCTGTTTTTT.

The chain combines TRBV10-3 with TRBJ1-2, with a tentative D call TRBD1 (6 bases). Germline V CDR1 and CDR2: ENHRY, SYGVKD. The CDR3 totals 13 residues. V was pared by 0 bases and J by 7 bases, with 9 bases between. The CDR3 loop reads CAISESIRGGYTF. CDR3 sequence (DNA): TGTGCCATCAGTGAGTCGATCAGGGGTGGCTACACCTTC.